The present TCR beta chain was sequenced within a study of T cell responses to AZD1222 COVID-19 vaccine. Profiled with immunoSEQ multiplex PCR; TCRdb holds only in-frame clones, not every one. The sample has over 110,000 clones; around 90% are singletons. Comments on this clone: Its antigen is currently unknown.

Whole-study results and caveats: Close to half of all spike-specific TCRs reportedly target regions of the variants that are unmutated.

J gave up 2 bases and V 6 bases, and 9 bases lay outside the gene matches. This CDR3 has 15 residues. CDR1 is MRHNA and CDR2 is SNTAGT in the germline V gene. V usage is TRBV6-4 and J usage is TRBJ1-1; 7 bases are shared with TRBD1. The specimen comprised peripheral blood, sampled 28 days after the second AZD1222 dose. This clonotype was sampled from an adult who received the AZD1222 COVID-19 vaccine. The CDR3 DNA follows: TGTGCCAGCAGGGAACAGGGACAGCTAAACACTGAAGCTTTCTTT. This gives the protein CASREQGQLNTEAFF.